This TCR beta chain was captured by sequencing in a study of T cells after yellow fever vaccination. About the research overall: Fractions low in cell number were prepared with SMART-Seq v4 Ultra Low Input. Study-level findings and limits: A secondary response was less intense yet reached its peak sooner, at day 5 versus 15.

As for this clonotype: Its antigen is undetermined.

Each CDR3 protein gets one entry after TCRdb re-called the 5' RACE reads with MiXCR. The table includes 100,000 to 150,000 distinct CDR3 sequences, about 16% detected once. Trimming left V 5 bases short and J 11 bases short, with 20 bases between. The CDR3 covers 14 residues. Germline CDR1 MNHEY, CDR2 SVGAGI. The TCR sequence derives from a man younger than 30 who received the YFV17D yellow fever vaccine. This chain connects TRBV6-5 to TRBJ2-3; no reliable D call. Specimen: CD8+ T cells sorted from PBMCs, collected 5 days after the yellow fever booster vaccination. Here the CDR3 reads CASSQNRALKGQYF. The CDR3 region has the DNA TGTGCCAGCAGTCAGAACCGGGCTCTAAAAGGGCAGTATTTT.